The clone carrying this T cell receptor beta chain was detected many times. Its cognate antigen is unknown. Unique molecular identifiers were attached to individual cDNA molecules within the library. TCRdb re-called the RACE reads with MiXCR, one entry per CDR3 protein. Of 340,000 or so distinct CDR3 sequences listed, about 7% were seen once; the top ten hold less than 10%. This record comes from a study of human T cells and chemical hapten exposure. General study points: The count of PT1 expanded TCRs correlated positively with patch test score. All donors were alopecia patients, so their immunity may differ from that of healthy people.

The time point here: patch test 1, 2 weeks after DPC sensitization. As for treatment: therapeutic diphenylcyclopropenone sensitization with weekly scalp DPC. Unfractionated whole blood served as the source for total RNA extraction. Germline CDR1 and CDR2: SGHVS and FNYEAQ. Trimming pared 5 bases from V and 8 bases from J, leaving 11 bases between. There are 12 residues in the CDR3. V gene TRBV7-6 combines with J gene TRBJ2-3; tentatively, D is TRBD1 (6 bases). The sample was whole blood, taken in connection with sensitization to the hapten diphenylcyclopropenone (DPC). The receptor was isolated from a woman under 30 with alopecia areata. Some clones in this sample may be carry-over from other donors' samples. Here the CDR3 reads CASSPGAATQYF. For the CDR3, the DNA is TGTGCCAGCAGCCCAGGGGCAGCTACGCAGTATTTT.